The 16 T cell receptor beta chains below all came from one sample that was sequenced in a study of T cells in Graves' hyperthyroidism and ophthalmopathy. TCR beta CDR3 sequences were amplified from RNA transcripts. HTBI primers drove first-round RT-PCR of the TCR CDR3. From the multiplex PCR reads, TCRdb called clonotypes with MiXCR, one entry per CDR3 protein. The data show around 700,000 distinct CDR3 sequences, with 35% seen just once and 31% held by the top ten. Sequenced sample: blood. Receptors were obtained from a middle-aged woman with Graves' hyperthyroidism.

This chain joins TRBV19 and TRBJ1-6, with D possibly matching TRBD1 (6 bases). CDR3 length equals 14 residues. The V end lost 3 bases, the J end lost 9 bases, and 12 bases lay between the germline ends. Germline V gene sequence: CDR1 LNHDA, CDR2 SQIVND (reference sequence). The CDR3 region is CASSIWTVGSPLHF. The CDR3 bases are TGTGCCAGTAGTATCTGGACAGTTGGTTCACCCCTCCACTTT.

This clonotype was observed a few times. The chain employs TRBV20-1 and TRBJ2-5; tentatively, D is TRBD1 or TRBD2 (5 bases each). CDR1 is DFQATT, CDR2 SNEGSKA, per germline (reference sequence). Trimming took 6 bases from V and 2 from J, leaving 16 bases between them. CDR3 size: 14 residues. The DNA of the CDR3 is TGCAGTGCCGAAAGACAGAGGGTACAAGAGACCCAGTACTTC. Its translation: CSAERQRVQETQYF.

There are a few counts of this clonotype. The CDR3 loop reads CSVTGTGGADTGELFF. Written as DNA, the CDR3 is TGCAGCGTAACCGGGACAGGGGGCGCGGACACCGGGGAGCTGTTTTTT. This chain uses TRBV29-1 with TRBJ2-2, with TRBD1 identical over 12 bases. This CDR3 spans 16 amino acids. CDR1 is SQVTM, CDR2 ANQGSEA, per germline. Trimming at V came to 6 bases and at J to 3 bases, leaving 8 bases not matched to a gene.

This clonotype has more than one count but fewer than ten. V gene TRBV4-3 combines with J gene TRBJ1-6; 7 bases map to TRBD1. Trimming at V came to 1 base and at J to 7 bases, leaving 7 bases not matched to a gene. Germline CDR1 LGHNA, CDR2 YSLEER. The length of the CDR3 is 16 residues. Here the CDR3 DNA reads TGCGCCAGCAGCCAAGGGCCGGACAGGTGGAATTCACCCCTCCACTTT. Its translation: CASSQGPDRWNSPLHF.

This clonotype has a handful of counts. The gene calls are TRBV30 and TRBJ2-5, with D perhaps TRBD2 (6 bases). Trimming removed 3 bases from V and 4 bases from J, with 15 bases in between. CDR3 length equals 14 residues. The germline gives CDR1 GTSNPN, CDR2 SVGIG (reference sequence). In DNA, the CDR3 is TGTGCCTGGAGCGATCTGGGGGGTGGAGAGACCCAGTACTTC. This codes for CAWSDLGGGETQYF.

Ten or more counts support this clonotype. The chain joins TRBV6-6 to TRBJ1-6; D is ambiguous. The CDR3 loop spans 16 amino acids. Germline V gene data show CDR1 as MNHNY and CDR2 as SVGAGI (reference sequence). The V end lost 7 bases, the J end lost 3 bases, and 16 bases lay between the germline ends. Written as DNA, the CDR3 is TGTGCCAGCAACATGAACCAGGCCAACTATAATTCACCCCTCCACTTT. Translated: CASNMNQANYNSPLHF.

This clonotype was found many times. The chain carries TRBV9 and TRBJ1-2; D gene ambiguous. V shed 6 bases and J shed 5 bases, with 14 bases lying between them. The CDR3 loop spans 13 amino acids. Germline CDR1 is SGDLS and CDR2 is YYNGEE. CDR3 sequence (DNA): TGTGCCAGCACCCTTGGAGGAACGTATGGCTACACCTTC. This encodes CASTLGGTYGYTF. The complete variable domain, with remaining parts taken from reference TRBV9 and TRBJ1-2, reads DSGVTQTPKHLITATGQRVTLRCSPRSGDLSVYWYQQSLDQGLQFLIQYYNGEERAKGNILERFSAQQFPDLHSELNLSSLELGDSALYFCASTLGGTYGYTFGSGTRLTVV.

This clonotype was recorded a few times. The chain links TRBV7-6 to TRBJ2-3; D call uncertain. Looked up from germline, CDR1 is SGHVS and CDR2 is FNYEAQ. The CDR3 length is 11 residues. Trimming stripped 6 bases from V and 6 bases from J, with 7 bases between. The DNA of the CDR3 is TGTGCCAGCAGTACGGTGGATACGCAGTATTTT. Translating gives CASSTVDTQYF.

The genes are TRBV19 and TRBJ1-5, with TRBD1 matching 9 bases. With 6 bases clipped from V and 5 bases from J, the junction kept 8 bases outside the gene matches. The CDR3 totals 15 residues. Germline CDR1 reads LNHDA; CDR2 reads SQIVND (reference sequence). CDR3 region: CASRPGQGRDQPQHF. DNA of the CDR3: TGTGCCAGTAGACCGGGACAGGGTAGAGATCAGCCCCAGCATTTT.

This clonotype was recorded a few times. The CDR3 DNA reads TGCGCCAGCAGCTTGGCCCCGGGGCAAGGGACTGAAGCTTTCTTT. Its translation: CASSLAPGQGTEAFF. V gene TRBV5-1 combines with J gene TRBJ1-1; perhaps TRBD1 as D (5 bases). Germline V lookup: CDR1 SGHRS, CDR2 YFSETQ. Trimming cost V 0 bases and J 5 bases, with 14 bases left between them. The CDR3 runs to 15 residues.

This clonotype was observed a handful of times. The rearrangement joins TRBV7-2 to TRBJ2-7; D is possibly TRBD2 (7 bases). There are 19 residues in the CDR3. With 5 bases removed from V and 1 base from J, the gap between germline ends came to 27 bases. CDR1 and CDR2 from the germline V gene are SGHTA and FQGNSA. DNA for the CDR3: TGTGCCAGCAGCCTTAATAGGGGGGTGTCGGGGGGCTGGTCCTACGAGCAGTACTTC. This codes for CASSLNRGVSGGWSYEQYF.

Ten or more counts support this clonotype. This chain connects TRBV10-1 to TRBJ2-7; possible D gene TRBD1, 6 bases. CDR1 WNHNN and CDR2 SYGVQD come from the germline V gene (reference sequence). V shed 4 bases and J shed 3 bases, with 13 bases lying between them. This CDR3 contains 14 residues. CDR3 nucleotides: TGCGCCAGCAGTGGTGGGACAACTTACTACGAGCAGTACTTC. Amino acid sequence: CASSGGTTYYEQYF.

The CDR3 region has the DNA TGTGCCAGCAGCTTAGACCCCGCCGGCACCTCTGGAAACACCATATATTTT. This gives the protein CASSLDPAGTSGNTIYF. The chain joins TRBV7-8 to TRBJ1-3, with D hard to call. This CDR3 contains 17 residues. Per the germline V gene, CDR1 is SGHVS and CDR2 is FQNEAQ. Trimming pared 1 base from V and 0 bases from J, leaving 13 bases between.

This clonotype turned up a few times. This chain connects TRBV29-1 to TRBJ2-7, with D perhaps assigned TRBD1 or TRBD2 (5 bases each). V lost 5 bases, J lost 7 bases, and 18 bases lay in between. This CDR3 spans 13 amino acids. CDR1 is SQVTM and CDR2 is ANQGSEA in the germline V gene. In DNA form, the CDR3 reads TGCAGCGTTCGACAGAGCCTCTCGGGAGAGCAGTACTTC. Its protein product is CSVRQSLSGEQYF.

The chain combines TRBV7-2 with TRBJ1-4; D is perhaps TRBD1 (6 bases). Germline CDR1 is SGHTA and CDR2 is FQGNSA. The CDR3 runs 12 residues. Deletions cut 5 bases from V and 10 bases from J, with 11 bases between. CDR3 nucleotides: TGTGCCAGCAGCCAAGCACAGGGAAAACTGTTTTTT. Translated, it gives CASSQAQGKLFF. Variable domain in full (rest from reference TRBV7-2 and TRBJ1-4): GAGVSQSPSNKVTEKGKDVELRCDPISGHTALYWYRQSLGQGLEFLIYFQGNSAPDKSGLPSDRFSAERTGGSVSTLTIQRTQQEDSAVYLCASSQAQGKLFFGSGTQLSVL.

The chain's CDR3 is CASSQPRTGGNTEAFF. In nucleotides, the CDR3 is TGTGCCAGCAGTCAACCTCGGACAGGGGGGAACACTGAAGCTTTCTTT. V and J are TRBV2 and TRBJ1-1; 10 bases are a match to TRBD1. The junction had 7 bases not matched to a gene; V was cut back by 5 bases and J by 1 base. CDR1 SNHLY and CDR2 FYNNEI come from the germline V gene. The CDR3 spans 16 residues.